The TCR beta chain under discussion was sequenced for a study of blood T cell repertoires in COVID-19 (TCRdb year 2020). In the study overall: Samples from collaborators originated in the United States, Italy and Spain and spanned both the acute and convalescent phases of COVID-19. Deeply sampled blood TCRbeta repertoires from subjects exposed to, actively infected with, or recovered from COVID-19 were included in the dataset. The sample metadata nearly always contained a de-identified subject ID, COVID-19 status, age in years and sex. The repertoires were released in a freely available public database meant as a resource for research on the immune response to SARS-CoV-2. Samples came from the ongoing ImmuneRACE study (first 160 participants) plus 1,254 subjects from 6 global collaborators. The material from the prospective study consisted of cDNA or gDNA derived from T cells, B-cell-depleted T cells, or PBMCs. Where available, HLA class I and class II types were taken from metadata supplied by the sample provider and were not determined by assay-based typing.

V is pared back by 4 bases and J by 3 bases, with 10 bases lying between the germline termini. Via the germline V gene (reference sequence), CDR1 is MNHEY and CDR2 SMNVEV. The CDR3 spans 13 residues, from the cysteine through the phenylalanine. Only CDR3 DNA remains: 39 bases, in frame from the first base. The paper as a whole reports these results and caveats: The amount of clinical and demographic metadata varied by source and participant and was provided uncurated.

TCRbeta CDR3 regions were amplified from genomic DNA using the immunoSEQ Assay, a bias-controlled multiplex PCR. In the paper's pipeline: The number of nucleated cells in each sample was estimated from the amplification of reference gene primers within the assay. To quantify the absolute abundance of each unique TCRbeta CDR3 rearrangement, sequence reads were collapsed and filtered. For each sample, productive Simpson clonality was calculated as the square root of Simpson's diversity index over productive rearrangements. Held by TCRdb, this immuneACCESS table contains in-frame sequences only and omits some clones. Under half of the omission traces to an unresolved V gene where checked; the cause of the rest is unknown. The V and J calls and clone size were taken over from that table, and D and trimming were inferred from the DNA. Counted in this sample were around 300,000 clones; around 90% of them appeared once. Jointly, the top ten make up around 1% of the sample.

A single count supports this clone. It has no known antigen specificity. No quality values exist for individual bases; no much larger clone is one base distant. One collaborating source in Seattle enrolled patients during active infection and followed them longitudinally through the course of disease. Each collaborating institution followed its own protocols to collect whole blood in K2EDTA tubes. For TCRbeta analysis, collaborators shipped samples as frozen whole blood, isolated PBMCs, or DNA extracted from either of those sample types. Sample: peripheral blood. The source is a woman aged 35 to 49 with COVID-19, enrolled during active disease. Here the chain combines TRBV27 and TRBJ2-7; 7 matching bases give a weak D call of TRBD1. The base sequence is TGTGCCAGCAGTTGGAGGGACAGCTACGAGCAGTACTTC. It encodes CASSWRDSYEQYF.